Listed below are T cell receptor beta chains from one sample, sequenced in a study of molecular identifiers for immune sequencing clone quantification. TCRdb passed the PCR reads through MiXCR, listing each CDR3 protein once. The profile shows approximately 500,000 distinct CDR3 sequences, around 21% of them singletons. Sequenced input: naive CD8+ T cells from blood, with Jurkat cell RNA spiked in. The receptors were sampled from a human donor in good health. Some libraries in this study had Jurkat cell RNA spiked in. Both conserved end residues are part of each CDR3. The D gene is left open where the match is weak. Only some rows state a clone size, as once, few, many or a class for expanded clones.

many	NA	17	TRBV20-1	TRBJ2-7	TGCAGTGCTAGAGACCCCAACGAGAGCGGAAAGCCCATGGAGCAGTACTTC	CSARDPNESGKPMEQYF
few	NA	19	TRBV21-1	TRBJ2-7	TGTGCCAGCAGCAAAGCGTGCCTTCGAATCAAACCCAGCTCCTACGAGCAGTACTTC	CASSKACLRIKPSSYEQYF
many	NA	12	TRBV4-3	TRBJ2-1	TGCGCCAGCGGCCAAGGGGTGCGGGACCAGTTCTTC	CASGQGVRDQFF
many	NA	13	TRBV20-1	TRBJ1-1	TGCAGTGCTAAACAGATGATGAACACTGAAGCTTTCTTT	CSAKQMMNTEAFF
many	NA	15	TRBV5-6	TRBJ1-1	TGTGCCAGCAGCTTTAGTGAGGTGCGGGGGACTGAAGCTTTCTTT	CASSFSEVRGTEAFF
many	NA	13	TRBV11-2	TRBJ2-6	TGTGCCAGCAGGGTTTTTGGGGCCAACGTCCTGACTTTC	CASRVFGANVLTF
many	TRBD1	11	TRBV29-1	TRBJ1-2	TGCAGCTCCGGACAGGACTATGGCTACACCTTC	CSSGQDYGYTF
few	NA	14	TRBV10-3	TRBJ2-3	TGTGCCATCAGTGAGGCCGGGAGTGCAGATACGCAGTATTTT	CAISEAGSADTQYF
few	NA	15	TRBV30	TRBJ2-7	TGTGCCTGGAGTGTACTAAGGGGGAGCTCCTACGAGCAGTACTTC	CAWSVLRGSSYEQYF
NA	TRBD1	15	TRBV30	TRBJ1-1	TGTGCCTGGAGTGCCCTGGGGACAGTGAACACTGAAGCTTTCTTT	CAWSALGTVNTEAFF
few	TRBD2	15	TRBV27	TRBJ2-7	TGTGCCAGCAGTTTAGCTACCGGACTAGCTGCGGAGCAGTACTTC	CASSLATGLAAEQYF
many	TRBD2	16	TRBV5-1	TRBJ2-5	TGCGCCAGCAGCTTCGGGGGGGCAGCGAAAGAAGAGACCCAGTACTTC	CASSFGGAAKEETQYF
NA	TRBD2	14	TRBV5-1	TRBJ2-5	TGCGCCAGCGGCTTTTGGGGGGGAGAAGAGACCCAGTACTTC	CASGFWGGEETQYF
NA	TRBD1	16	TRBV7-2	TRBJ2-2	TGTGCCAGCAGCCGGCAACCGGGACAGCGCACCGGGGAGCTGTTTTTT	CASSRQPGQRTGELFF
NA	NA	14	TRBV5-3	TRBJ2-1	TGTGCCAGCAGCTTATGGGACCAGCCCAATGAGCTGTTCTTC	CASSLWDQPNELFF
many	NA	13	TRBV7-9	TRBJ2-7	TGTGCCAGCAGCGCCCGGGCCAGCTACGAGCAGTACTTC	CASSARASYEQYF
NA	NA	14	TRBV19	TRBJ1-1	TGTGCCAGTAGCCAGCCGGGGGGCTTGACTGAAGCTTTCTTT	CASSQPGGLTEAFF
NA	TRBD1	19	TRBV7-2	TRBJ1-5	TGTGCCAGCAGTTACTATCCGGGACAGGGGGCGTATAGCAATCAGCCCCAGCATTTT	CASSYYPGQGAYSNQPQHF
many	NA	15	TRBV29-1	TRBJ2-5	TGCAGCGTGGTTTCTGGGGGGAGGCCTCACGAGACCCAGTACTTC	CSVVSGGRPHETQYF
NA	NA	15	TRBV27	TRBJ2-7	TGTGCCAGCAGTTTTACGGGGTTAGGCCTTTACGAGCAGTACTTC	CASSFTGLGLYEQYF
NA	NA	12	TRBV7-9	TRBJ2-5	TGTGCCAGCAGCGCAGGTGCGGGGTCCCAGTACTTC	CASSAGAGSQYF
NA	NA	14	TRBV6-2/TRBV6-3	TRBJ2-1	TGTGCCAGCAGTTACGGGGGTAGCGTCAATGAGCAGTTCTTC	CASSYGGSVNEQFF
many	NA	13	TRBV7-9	TRBJ2-1	TGTGCCAGCAGCTTTAAACTAGCTGACGAGCAGTTCTTC	CASSFKLADEQFF
many	TRBD1	16	TRBV6-8	TRBJ2-7	TGTGCCAGCAGTTACCGGCAGGGGGAAGTACCCTACGAGCAGTACTTC	CASSYRQGEVPYEQYF
few	NA	13	TRBV19	TRBJ2-5	TGTGCCAGTAGTATCGTCCAAAAGGAGACCCAGTACTTC	CASSIVQKETQYF
many	NA	11	TRBV2	TRBJ2-3	TGTGCCGGCAGGGACGCCGGTACGCAGTATTTT	CAGRDAGTQYF
once	NA	16	TRBV4-1	TRBJ2-3	TGCGCCAGCAGCCAAGGGGTGGCGGGGAGCACAGATGCGCAGTATTTT	CASSQGVAGSTDAQYF
NA	TRBD1	13	TRBV29-1	TRBJ1-5	TGCAGCGTTGCCCCGACAGGGGAACAGCCCCAGCATTTT	CSVAPTGEQPQHF
NA	NA	15	TRBV12-5	TRBJ2-7	TGTGCTAGTGGTTTGGACACCGGGGCCGCCCTCGAGCAGTACTTC	CASGLDTGAALEQYF
many	NA	15	TRBV5-6	TRBJ2-7	TGTGCCAGCAGCTTTTGGGCCGCCCCGGGCGCGGAGCAGTACTTC	CASSFWAAPGAEQYF
NA	NA	14	TRBV7-2	TRBJ2-6	TGTGCCAGCCAAATATTCAGTGGGGCCAACGTCCTGACTTTC	CASQIFSGANVLTF
NA	TRBD1	16	TRBV19	TRBJ1-5	TGTGCCAGTAGTATTATGACAGGGGGCTTCAATCAGCCCCAGCATTTT	CASSIMTGGFNQPQHF
few	TRBD1	15	TRBV28	TRBJ2-7	TGTGCCAGCAGTTGGCCCGGGACAGGTTTATACGAGCAGTACTTC	CASSWPGTGLYEQYF
many	TRBD1	15	TRBV14	TRBJ2-7	TGTGCCAGCAGCCGCTACAGGGGCAGCTCCTACGAGCAGTACTTC	CASSRYRGSSYEQYF
many	TRBD2	16	TRBV28	TRBJ2-3	TGTGCCAGCAGTTTGGGACTAGCGGGGGATCCAGATACGCAGTATTTT	CASSLGLAGDPDTQYF
few	NA	11	TRBV18	TRBJ2-7	TGTGCCAGCTCGGGCCCAGGCGAGCAGTACTTC	CASSGPGEQYF
many	TRBD2	16	TRBV5-4	TRBJ2-2	TGTGCCAGCAGCTTCCAGGGCGGGAGGGTCGCCGGGGAGCTGTTTTTT	CASSFQGGRVAGELFF
many	NA	13	TRBV29-1	TRBJ1-2	TGCAGCGTCGCCGATGGGACACAGTATGGCTACACCTTC	CSVADGTQYGYTF
NA	NA	15	TRBV11-2	TRBJ1-1	TGTGCCAGCAGCTTACTGAGTGGCAGGGGCGGTGAAGCTTTCTTT	CASSLLSGRGGEAFF
NA	TRBD1	16	TRBV15	TRBJ2-5	TGTGCCACCAGCAAAGAGAGACAGGGGGTCCAAGAGACCCAGTACTTC	CATSKERQGVQETQYF
many	TRBD2	13	TRBV6-5	TRBJ2-3	TGTGCCAGCAGTGATACTAGCGGAAATACGCAGTATTTT	CASSDTSGNTQYF
NA	NA	13	TRBV20-1	TRBJ2-7	TGCAGTGCTAGAGATCAGGAGCCCTACGAGCAGTACTTC	CSARDQEPYEQYF
NA	NA	14	TRBV10-3	TRBJ1-4	TGTGCCATCAGTGAAGAGGGGGGAGATGAAAAACTGTTTTTT	CAISEEGGDEKLFF